Each of the 13 T cell receptor beta chains below was sequenced from the same sample in a study of T cell clones after liver transplantation. Sequencing used immunoSEQ multiplex PCR; TCRdb keeps in-frame clones, though not all of them. The sample consists of tens of thousands of clones, roughly 83% of them appearing once. The starting material was CD4+ T cells from blood, obtained at the 22-month timepoint. These receptors all stem from a human patient who received a liver transplant. Part of the T cell pool may stem from the graft donor.

The V call is TRBV4-1, the J call TRBJ1-5, with D possibly TRBD1 on 6 matching bases. This CDR3 spans 18 amino acids. Germline CDR1 and CDR2: MGHRA and YSYEKL. V was trimmed by 3 bases and J by 2 bases, leaving 20 bases between them. CDR3 residues: CASSQDDRTAGRNQPQHF. CDR3 nucleotides: TGCGCCAGCAGCCAGGATGACAGGACGGCCGGGCGCAATCAGCCCCAGCATTTT.

The CDR3, as DNA: TGTGCCAGCAGCTTAGCGACAGCGGTGGATACGCAGTATTTT. Translation gives CASSLATAVDTQYF. This chain uses TRBV7-2 with TRBJ2-3; D might be TRBD1 or TRBD2, each matching 5 bases. Germline CDR1 and CDR2: SGHTA and FQGNSA. V gave up 0 bases and J gave up 6 bases, with 10 bases separating them. CDR3 length: 14 residues.

The chain links TRBV11-2 to TRBJ2-5, with D maybe TRBD1 (7 bases). CDR1 and CDR2 (germline): SGHAT, FQNNGV. The CDR3 has 14 residues. Trimming removed 3 bases at V and 9 bases at J, with 17 bases between. The DNA for the CDR3 is TGTGCCAGCAGCTTTCGCGGGACCCAGGGGGCCCAGTACTTC. Its translation: CASSFRGTQGAQYF.

The rearrangement joins TRBV28 to TRBJ1-1; no firm D call. The germline CDR1 and CDR2 sequences are MDHEN and SYDVKM. The CDR3 has 17 residues. Trimming pared 6 bases from V and 4 bases from J, leaving 24 bases between. CDR3 residues: CASRSELRRAVRTEAFF. Written as DNA, the CDR3 is TGTGCCAGCAGATCCGAACTACGACGGGCGGTGCGCACTGAAGCTTTCTTT.

The chain recombines TRBV19 with TRBJ1-1; unclear D gene. CDR3 length: 15 amino acids. Trimming took 4 bases from V and 0 from J, leaving 12 bases between them. Germline-derived CDR1 and CDR2 are LNHDA and SQIVND (reference sequence). CDR3 amino acids: CASSTQRGLNTEAFF. The CDR3 DNA is TGTGCCAGTAGTACCCAGAGAGGGTTGAACACTGAAGCTTTCTTT. Full variable domain (remainder filled in from reference TRBV19 and TRBJ1-1): DGGITQSPKYLFRKEGQNVTLSCEQNLNHDAMYWYRQDPGQGLRLIYYSQIVNDFQKGDIAEGYSVSREKKESFPLTVTSAQKNPTAFYLCASSTQRGLNTEAFFGQGTRLTVV.

V gene TRBV4-2 combines with J gene TRBJ2-6, with D maybe TRBD2 (5 bases). There are 17 residues in the CDR3. Trimming shortened V by 1 base and J by 0 bases, and 10 bases separated the two germline ends. Germline CDR1 LGHNA, CDR2 YNFKEQ. In DNA form, the CDR3 reads TGTGCCAGCAGCCAAGCGAGCGGCGTCTCTGGGGCCAACGTCCTGACTTTC. As protein: CASSQASGVSGANVLTF.

The chain carries TRBV15 and TRBJ2-2, with TRBD2 matching 12 bases. The V and J ends lost 11 bases and 6 bases, in that order; junction bases with no gene match: 7. The CDR3 is 14 amino acids. The germline gives CDR1 LNHNV, CDR2 YYDKDF (reference sequence). In DNA form, the CDR3 reads TGTGCCGTCGGACTAGCGGGAACGGCCGGGGAGCTGTTTTTT. It specifies CAVGLAGTAGELFF.

V and J are TRBV5-1 and TRBJ2-1; 8 bases map to TRBD2. The CDR3 consists of 15 residues. V shed 4 bases, J shed 9 bases, and the junction held 12 bases outside the gene matches. Germline loops: CDR1 SGHRS, CDR2 YFSETQ. Here the CDR3 DNA reads TGCGCCAGCAGCCTCTACTCCGGGGGGGCCCTTGAGCAGTTCTTC. Its translation: CASSLYSGGALEQFF.

Within the sample, this clone is medium-sized (0.01 to 0.1%). This chain's CDR3 is CASRGNRGFTDTQYF. In DNA form, the CDR3 reads TGTGCCAGTAGGGGAAACAGGGGGTTCACAGATACGCAGTATTTT. The chain combines TRBV19 with TRBJ2-3, with 8 bases matching TRBD1. The V segment lost 6 bases and the J segment 2 bases; nucleotides outside the gene matches: 7. This CDR3 has 15 residues. The germline V gene encodes CDR1 LNHDA and CDR2 SQIVND (reference sequence).

In nucleotides, the CDR3 is TGTGCCAGCAGCCAGACAGGGGTGGGGGCCCAAGAGACCCAGTACTTC. Protein: CASSQTGVGAQETQYF. The rearrangement links TRBV7-2 to TRBJ2-5, with 8 bases lining up with TRBD1. The germline gives CDR1 SGHTA, CDR2 FQGNSA. The CDR3 length is 16 residues. V shed 5 bases and J 1 base; nucleotides not matched to a gene: 9.

The chain joins TRBV7-8 to TRBJ1-1; TRBD1 matches 10 bases. Germline values: CDR1 SGHVS, CDR2 FQNEAQ. This CDR3 comprises 15 residues. Trimming took 8 bases from V and 5 from J; bases not matched to a gene: 11. As DNA, the CDR3 is TGTGCCAGCGGCCAGAGCTGGACAGGGGGGACTGAAGCTTTCTTT. Its translation is CASGQSWTGGTEAFF.

The chain links TRBV11-2 to TRBJ2-5; D possibly corresponds to TRBD1 (5 bases). The germline gives CDR1 SGHAT, CDR2 FQNNGV. V dropped 4 bases and J dropped 5 bases, with 17 bases sitting between them. The length of the CDR3 is 15 residues. For the CDR3, the DNA is TGTGCCAGCAGCTCCGCCCTCAGGGTCAGGGAGACCCAGTACTTC. It translates to CASSSALRVRETQYF.

This chain connects TRBV7-2 to TRBJ2-3, with D possibly being TRBD2 (5 bases). The germline V and J ends were trimmed by 1 base and 1 base, with 9 bases remaining between them. CDR1 and CDR2 from the germline V gene are SGHTA and FQGNSA. The CDR3 spans 15 residues. CDR3 amino acids: CASSLDLAGTDTQYF. Here the CDR3 DNA reads TGTGCCAGCAGCTTAGATCTAGCCGGCACAGATACGCAGTATTTT.